This T cell receptor (beta chain) was found in a study of regulatory T cells in long-lasting Graves disease. As for time point: newly diagnosed GD, antithyroid drugs for less than 3 months. Generation of the TCR library employed RNA extracted from PBMCs. The CDR3 spans 15 residues. Germline trimming cut 6 bases from V and 0 bases from J; bases unmatched to any gene: 6. Whole-study findings and limits: Among samples with persistent disease, TRBV28, TRBJ1-2 and TRBJ2-5 were favored. Examination was confined to peripheral blood, excluding thyroid tissue.

Relying on iRepertoire HTBI primers and Arm-PCR of CDR3 regions, the team built TCR beta libraries. One entry per CDR3 protein results from TCRdb running MiXCR on the multiplex PCR reads. This table holds about 220,000 distinct CDR3 sequences, approximately 18% found once. This clonotype was seen many times. No antigen is known for it. The same data also went into a second study, on T cells in Graves' hyperthyroidism and ophthalmopathy.

The specimen was peripheral blood mononuclear cells (PBMCs), collected at new diagnosis, from a patient treated with antithyroid drugs. The chain uses TRBV12-3 or TRBV12-4 and TRBJ2-3; TRBD1 matches 7 bases. The TCR sequence derives from a woman aged 30 to 39 with Graves disease. The CDR3 reads CASRGDSRSTDTQYF. The CDR3 DNA reads TGTGCCAGCAGGGGGGACAGCCGTAGCACAGATACGCAGTATTTT.